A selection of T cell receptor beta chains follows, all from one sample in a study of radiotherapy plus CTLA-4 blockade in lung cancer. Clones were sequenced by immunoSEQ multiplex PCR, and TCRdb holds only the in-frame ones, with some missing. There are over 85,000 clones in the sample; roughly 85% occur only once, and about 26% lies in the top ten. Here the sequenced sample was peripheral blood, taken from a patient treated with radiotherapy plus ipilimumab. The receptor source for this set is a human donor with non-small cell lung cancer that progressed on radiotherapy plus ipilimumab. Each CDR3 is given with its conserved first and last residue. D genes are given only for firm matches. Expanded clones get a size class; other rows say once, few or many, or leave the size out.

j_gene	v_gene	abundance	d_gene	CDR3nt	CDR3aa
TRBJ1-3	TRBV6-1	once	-	TGTGCCAGCATAATTAGCTCTGGAAACACCATATATTTT	CASIISSGNTIYF
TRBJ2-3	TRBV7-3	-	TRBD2	TGTGCCAGCAGCTCGACTGCTAGCGGGACTAGCACAGATACGCAGTATTTT	CASSSTASGTSTDTQYF
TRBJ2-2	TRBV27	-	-	TGTGCCAGCAGTTATAGGGGCCCGAACACCGGGGAGCTGTTTTTT	CASSYRGPNTGELFF
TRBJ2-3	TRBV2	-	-	TGTGCCAGCAGTGAAAACGCAGGAACAGATACGCAGTATTTT	CASSENAGTDTQYF
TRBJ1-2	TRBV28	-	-	TGTGCCAGCAGTCGCGACAGGAATGGCTACACCTTC	CASSRDRNGYTF
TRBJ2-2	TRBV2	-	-	TGTGCCAGCGGGTTGGGCGGGAACACCGGGGAGCTGTTTTTT	CASGLGGNTGELFF
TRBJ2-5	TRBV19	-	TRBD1	TGTGCCAGTAGTATCTCCCAGGGGGCCTTAGGGGGGACCCAGTACTTC	CASSISQGALGGTQYF
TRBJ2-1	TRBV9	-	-	TGTGCCAGCAGCGTTGCCCTGGGACGGATCGACAATGAGCAGTTCTTC	CASSVALGRIDNEQFF
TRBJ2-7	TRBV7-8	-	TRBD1	TGTGCCAGCAGCTTAGACAGGGGGACTGTCGAGCAGTACTTC	CASSLDRGTVEQYF
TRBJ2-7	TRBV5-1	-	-	TGCGCCAGCAGCGAGTGGGTAGGGTCAGGCTACGAGCAGTACTTC	CASSEWVGSGYEQYF
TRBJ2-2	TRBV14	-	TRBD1	TGTGCCAGCAGCCGGGTGACAGGGACCGGGGAGCTGTTTTTT	CASSRVTGTGELFF
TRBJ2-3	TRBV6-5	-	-	TGTGCCAGCAGTCTACTCCGGACCGCCAGGGATACGCAGTATTTT	CASSLLRTARDTQYF
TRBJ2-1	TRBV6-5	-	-	TGTGCCAGCAGTTACTCCCGGGAGCAGTTCTTC	CASSYSREQFF
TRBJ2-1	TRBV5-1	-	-	TGCGCCAGCAGCTCCGGGACCCCCGCCAATGAGCAGTTCTTC	CASSSGTPANEQFF
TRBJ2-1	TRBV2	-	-	TGTGCCAGCAGCCAAGGGAATGGACCCTACAATGAGCAGTTCTTC	CASSQGNGPYNEQFF
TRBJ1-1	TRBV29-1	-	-	TGCAGCGTTGAAAGGTGGGACATGAACACTGAAGCTTTCTTT	CSVERWDMNTEAFF
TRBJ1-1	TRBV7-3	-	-	TGTGCCAGCAGTCCAGGGGTAGGTTCGAACACTGAAGCTTTCTTT	CASSPGVGSNTEAFF
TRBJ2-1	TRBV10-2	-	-	TGCGCCAGCAGTGAGTCTACTGAGCAGTTCTTC	CASSESTEQFF
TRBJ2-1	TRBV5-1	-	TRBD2	TGCGCCAGCAGCTTGGGAGCTAGCGGGAGACTACTTAGCTCCTACAATGAGCAGTTCTTC	CASSLGASGRLLSSYNEQFF
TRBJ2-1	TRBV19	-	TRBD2	TGTGCCAGTAGTACGACCGGGACTAGTAATTACAATGAGCAGTTCTTC	CASSTTGTSNYNEQFF
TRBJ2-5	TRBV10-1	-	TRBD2	TGCGCCAGCCTGGGGGGGGAGGGCCCCCTTAGGGAGACCCAGTACTTC	CASLGGEGPLRETQYF
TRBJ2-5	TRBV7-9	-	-	TGTGCCAGCAGCCCACTCTTAGAAGAGACCCAGTACTTC	CASSPLLEETQYF
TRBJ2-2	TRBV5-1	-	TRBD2	TGCGCCAGCAGCTATAGCGGGAGCACCGGGGAGCTGTTTTTT	CASSYSGSTGELFF
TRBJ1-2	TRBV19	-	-	TGTGCCAGTAGTGCGGACAGAGACTATGGCTACACCTTC	CASSADRDYGYTF
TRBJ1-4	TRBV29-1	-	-	TGCAGCGTCCTCCCCGGGGGAACTAATGAAAAACTGTTTTTT	CSVLPGGTNEKLFF
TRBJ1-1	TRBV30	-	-	TGTGCCTGGAGTGTAATTTGGCCAATGAACACTGAAGCTTTCTTT	CAWSVIWPMNTEAFF
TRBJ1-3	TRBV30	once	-	TGTGCCTGGAGTGTGGGGGACACTGGAAACACCATATATTTT	CAWSVGDTGNTIYF
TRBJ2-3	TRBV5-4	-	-	TGTGCCAGCAGCTTGTCATCGGATACGCAGTATTTT	CASSLSSDTQYF
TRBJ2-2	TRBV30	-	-	TGTGCCTGGAGAGAGGGGGGGCGCCCGGCCGGGGAGCTGTTTTTT	CAWREGGRPAGELFF
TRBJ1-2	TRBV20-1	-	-	TGCAGTGGAGTACGATATGGCTACACCTTC	CSGVRYGYTF
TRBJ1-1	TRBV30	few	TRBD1	TGTGCCTTGAAACGACAGGGGGTCACTGAAGCTTTCTTT	CALKRQGVTEAFF
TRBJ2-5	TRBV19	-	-	TGTGCCAGTAGCCCGGATCTTCGCAGGGAGACCCAGTACTTC	CASSPDLRRETQYF
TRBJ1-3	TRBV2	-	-	TGTGCCAGCAGCAGGACCCCCGGAAACACCATATATTTT	CASSRTPGNTIYF
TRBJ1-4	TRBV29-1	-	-	TGCAGCGTAGGGGCCCGGGACGCACTGTTTTTT	CSVGARDALFF
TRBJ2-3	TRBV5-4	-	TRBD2	TGTGCCAGCAGCCCTCCGGGACTAGGGTCAGATACGCAGTATTTT	CASSPPGLGSDTQYF
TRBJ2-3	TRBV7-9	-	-	TGTGCCAGCAGTAGGGGGGCTGGCGGGGCCCGCACAGATACGCAGTATTTT	CASSRGAGGARTDTQYF
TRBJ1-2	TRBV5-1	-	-	TGCGCCAGCAGCCCATACTCGGACTATGGCTACACCTTC	CASSPYSDYGYTF
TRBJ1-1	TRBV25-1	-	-	TGTGCCAGCAGTAAAAACCTCAGGGGTGGTGACTCTGAAGCTTTCTTT	CASSKNLRGGDSEAFF
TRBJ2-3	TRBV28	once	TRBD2	TGTGCCAGCAGTTTGGGCGGGAGAACTGGAGATACGCAGTATTTT	CASSLGGRTGDTQYF
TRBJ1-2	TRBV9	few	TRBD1	TGTGCCAGCAGCGACGGGACAGGGGATCGTAACTATGGCTACACCTTC	CASSDGTGDRNYGYTF
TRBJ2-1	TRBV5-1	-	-	TGCGCCAGCAGGGGTGGATTCCGTGGAGATGAGCAGTTCTTC	CASRGGFRGDEQFF
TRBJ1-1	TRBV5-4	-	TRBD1	TGTGCCAGCAGCTTCGAGGGGGCGGGCACTGAAGCTTTCTTT	CASSFEGAGTEAFF
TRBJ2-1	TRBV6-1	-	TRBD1	TGTGCCAGCAGCGCAGGGACAGGGTCAGCAGGAGAGCAGTTCTTC	CASSAGTGSAGEQFF
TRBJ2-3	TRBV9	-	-	TGTGCCAGCAGCGCACGTGCAGATACGCAGTATTTT	CASSARADTQYF
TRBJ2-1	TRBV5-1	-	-	TGCGCCAGCTCGGTCGGGTCTGGGGGTAATGAGCAGTTCTTC	CASSVGSGGNEQFF
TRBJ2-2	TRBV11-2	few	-	TGTGCCAGCAGCTTAAGTATCCGGCCCGGGGAGCTGTTTTTT	CASSLSIRPGELFF
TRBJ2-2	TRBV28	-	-	TGTGCCAGCAGTTCCACAGACCGGGCGAAAGATACCGGGGAGCTGTTTTTT	CASSSTDRAKDTGELFF
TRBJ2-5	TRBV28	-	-	TGTGCCAGCAGTTTAGGACAAGAGACCCAGTACTTC	CASSLGQETQYF
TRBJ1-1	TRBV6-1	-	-	TGTGCCAGCAGCCTGACAGGTCAGCACACTGAAGCTTTCTTT	CASSLTGQHTEAFF
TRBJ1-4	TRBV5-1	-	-	TGCGCCAGCAGCTCAGGCGGGATTGATGAAAAACTGTTTTTT	CASSSGGIDEKLFF
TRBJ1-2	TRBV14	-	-	TGTGCCAGCAGCCAAGATCGGGGGCAGAGTGGCTACACCTTC	CASSQDRGQSGYTF
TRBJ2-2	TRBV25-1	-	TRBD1	TGTGCCAGCAGTCGACCTCCGGGACAGGGGGCTGGGGAGCTGTTTTTT	CASSRPPGQGAGELFF
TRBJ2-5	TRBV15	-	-	TGTGCCACCAGCAGAGATGGCGGGACTCAAGAGACCCAGTACTTC	CATSRDGGTQETQYF
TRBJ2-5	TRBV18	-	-	TGTGCCAGCTCTTTAGCCGAGACCCAGTACTTC	CASSLAETQYF
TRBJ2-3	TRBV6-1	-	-	TGTGCCAGCAGTGAAGAGGGGGTTGGGTGGGCAGATACGCAGTATTTT	CASSEEGVGWADTQYF